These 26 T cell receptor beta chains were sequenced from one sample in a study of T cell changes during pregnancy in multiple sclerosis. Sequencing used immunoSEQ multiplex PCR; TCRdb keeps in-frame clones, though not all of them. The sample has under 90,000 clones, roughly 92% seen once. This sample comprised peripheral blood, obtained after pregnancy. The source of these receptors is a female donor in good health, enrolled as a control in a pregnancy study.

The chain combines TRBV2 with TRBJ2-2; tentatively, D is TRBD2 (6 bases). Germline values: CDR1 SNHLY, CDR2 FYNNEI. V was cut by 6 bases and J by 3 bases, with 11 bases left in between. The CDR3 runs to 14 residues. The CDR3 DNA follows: TGTGCCAGCAGAAGTTGGGGGGACACCGGGGAGCTGTTTTTT. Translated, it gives CASRSWGDTGELFF.

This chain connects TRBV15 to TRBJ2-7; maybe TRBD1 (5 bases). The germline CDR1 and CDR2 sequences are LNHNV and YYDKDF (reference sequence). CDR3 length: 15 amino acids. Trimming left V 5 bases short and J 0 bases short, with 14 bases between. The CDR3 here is CATSARGLSSYEQYF. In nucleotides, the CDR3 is TGTGCCACCAGCGCAAGGGGCTTGAGCTCCTACGAGCAGTACTTC.

CDR3 loop: CASRLTLGHEQFF. CDR3 nucleotide sequence: TGTGCCAGCAGATTGACCCTGGGCCATGAGCAGTTCTTC. V gene TRBV27 combines with J gene TRBJ2-1; D is uncertain. This CDR3 spans 13 amino acids. V lost 6 bases and J 8 bases, leaving 14 bases between the germline ends. The germline V gene encodes CDR1 MNHEY and CDR2 SMNVEV (reference sequence).

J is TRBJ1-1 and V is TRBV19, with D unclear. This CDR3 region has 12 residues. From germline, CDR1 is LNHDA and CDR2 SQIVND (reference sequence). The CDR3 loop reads CARAGRRTEAFF. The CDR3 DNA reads TGTGCGAGGGCGGGTAGACGAACTGAAGCTTTCTTT.

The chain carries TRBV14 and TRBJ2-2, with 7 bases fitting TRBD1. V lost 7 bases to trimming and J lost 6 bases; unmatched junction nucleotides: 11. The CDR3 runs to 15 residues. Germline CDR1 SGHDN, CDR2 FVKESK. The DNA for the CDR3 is TGTGCCAGCAAGTCAAGACAGGGTGGGGCCGGGGAGCTGTTTTTT. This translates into CASKSRQGGAGELFF.

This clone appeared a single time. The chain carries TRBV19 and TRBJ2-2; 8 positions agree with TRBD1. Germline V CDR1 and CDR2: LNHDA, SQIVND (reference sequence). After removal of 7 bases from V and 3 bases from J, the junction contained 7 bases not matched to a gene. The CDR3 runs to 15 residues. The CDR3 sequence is CASTPETGDTGELFF. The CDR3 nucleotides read TGTGCCAGTACCCCCGAGACAGGGGACACCGGGGAGCTGTTTTTT.

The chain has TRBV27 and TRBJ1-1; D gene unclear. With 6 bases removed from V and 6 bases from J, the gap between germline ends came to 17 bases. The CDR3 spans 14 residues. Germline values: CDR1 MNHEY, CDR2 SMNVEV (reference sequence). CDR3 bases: TGTGCCAGCAGAGTCCACGAGGGAAGGCCTGAAGCTTTCTTT. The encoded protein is CASRVHEGRPEAFF.

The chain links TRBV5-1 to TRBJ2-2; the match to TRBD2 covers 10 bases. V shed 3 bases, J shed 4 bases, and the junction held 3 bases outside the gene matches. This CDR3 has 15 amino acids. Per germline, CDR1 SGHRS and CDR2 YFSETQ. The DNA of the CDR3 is TGCGCCAGCAGCTCCGGGACTAGCGTCACCGGGGAGCTGTTTTTT. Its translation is CASSSGTSVTGELFF.

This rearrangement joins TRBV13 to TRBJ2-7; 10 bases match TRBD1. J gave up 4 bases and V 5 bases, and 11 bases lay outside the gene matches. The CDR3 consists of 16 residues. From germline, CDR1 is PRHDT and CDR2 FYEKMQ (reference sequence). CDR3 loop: CASSENGDRGSYEQYF. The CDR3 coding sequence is TGTGCCAGCAGCGAGAATGGGGACAGGGGCTCTTACGAGCAGTACTTC.

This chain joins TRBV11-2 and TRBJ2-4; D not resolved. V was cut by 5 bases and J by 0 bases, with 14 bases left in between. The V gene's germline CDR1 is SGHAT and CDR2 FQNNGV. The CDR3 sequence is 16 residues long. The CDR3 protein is CASSQGQRVAKNIQYF. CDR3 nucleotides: TGTGCCAGCAGCCAAGGCCAGCGTGTAGCCAAAAACATTCAGTACTTC.

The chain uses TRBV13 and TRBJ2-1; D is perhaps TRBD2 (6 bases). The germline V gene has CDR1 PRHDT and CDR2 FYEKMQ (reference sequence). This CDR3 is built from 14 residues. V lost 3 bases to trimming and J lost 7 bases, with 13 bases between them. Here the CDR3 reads CASSFPERANEQFF. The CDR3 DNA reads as TGTGCCAGCAGCTTCCCGGAGCGGGCTAATGAGCAGTTCTTC.

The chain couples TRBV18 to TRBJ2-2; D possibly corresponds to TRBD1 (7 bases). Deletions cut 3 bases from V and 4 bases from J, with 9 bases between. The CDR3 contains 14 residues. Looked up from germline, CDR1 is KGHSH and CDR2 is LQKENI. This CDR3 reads CASSPEGATGELFF. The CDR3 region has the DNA TGTGCCAGCTCACCGGAGGGGGCCACCGGGGAGCTGTTTTTT.

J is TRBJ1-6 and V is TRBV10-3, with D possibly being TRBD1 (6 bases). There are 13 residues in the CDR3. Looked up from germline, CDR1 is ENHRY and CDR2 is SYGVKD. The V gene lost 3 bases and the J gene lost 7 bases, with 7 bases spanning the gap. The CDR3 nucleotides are TGTGCCATCAGTGACACAGGGAATTCACCCCTCCACTTT. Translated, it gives CAISDTGNSPLHF.

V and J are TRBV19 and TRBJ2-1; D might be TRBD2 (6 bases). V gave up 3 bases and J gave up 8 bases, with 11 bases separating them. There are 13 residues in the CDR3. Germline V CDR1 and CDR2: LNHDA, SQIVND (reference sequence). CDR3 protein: CASSILRDDEQFF. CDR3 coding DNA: TGTGCCAGTAGTATTCTGCGGGACGATGAGCAGTTCTTC. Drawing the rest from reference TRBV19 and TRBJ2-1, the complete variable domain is DGGITQSPKYLFRKEGQNVTLSCEQNLNHDAMYWYRQDPGQGLRLIYYSQIVNDFQKGDIAEGYSVSREKKESFPLTVTSAQKNPTAFYLCASSILRDDEQFFGPGTRLTVL.

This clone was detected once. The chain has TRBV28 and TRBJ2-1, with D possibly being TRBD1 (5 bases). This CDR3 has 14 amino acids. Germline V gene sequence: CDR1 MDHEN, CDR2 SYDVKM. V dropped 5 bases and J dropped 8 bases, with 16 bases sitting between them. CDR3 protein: CASSPPRGRDEQFF. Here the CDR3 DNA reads TGTGCCAGCAGTCCTCCTAGGGGCCGGGATGAGCAGTTCTTC.

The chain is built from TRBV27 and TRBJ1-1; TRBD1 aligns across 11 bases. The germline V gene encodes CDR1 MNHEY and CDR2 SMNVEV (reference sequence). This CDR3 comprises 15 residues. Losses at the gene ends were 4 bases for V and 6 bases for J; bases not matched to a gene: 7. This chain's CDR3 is CASSSWTGGTAEAFF. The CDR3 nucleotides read TGTGCCAGCAGTTCCTGGACAGGGGGCACAGCTGAAGCTTTCTTT.

CDR3 sequence (DNA): TGTGCCAGCAGTTCCTTTTTGGGCGGGGGCATCGCTAACTATGGCTACACCTTC. This sequence encodes CASSSFLGGGIANYGYTF. This chain connects TRBV27 to TRBJ1-2; tentatively, D is TRBD1 (6 bases). V shed 4 bases and J shed 0 bases, with 21 bases lying between them. CDR3 length: 18 residues. CDR1 is MNHEY, CDR2 SMNVEV, per germline (reference sequence).

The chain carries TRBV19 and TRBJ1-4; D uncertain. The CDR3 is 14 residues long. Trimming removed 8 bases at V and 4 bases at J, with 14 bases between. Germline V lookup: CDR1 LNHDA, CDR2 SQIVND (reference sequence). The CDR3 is CASRPGRSNEKLFF. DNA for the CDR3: TGTGCCAGTCGGCCGGGAAGAAGTAATGAAAAACTGTTTTTT.

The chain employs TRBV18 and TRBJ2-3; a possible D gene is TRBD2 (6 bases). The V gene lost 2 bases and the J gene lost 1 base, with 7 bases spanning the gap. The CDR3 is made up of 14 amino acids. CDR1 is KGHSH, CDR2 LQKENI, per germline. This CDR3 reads CASSPRRGTDTQYF. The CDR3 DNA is TGTGCCAGCTCACCAAGGAGGGGCACAGATACGCAGTATTTT.

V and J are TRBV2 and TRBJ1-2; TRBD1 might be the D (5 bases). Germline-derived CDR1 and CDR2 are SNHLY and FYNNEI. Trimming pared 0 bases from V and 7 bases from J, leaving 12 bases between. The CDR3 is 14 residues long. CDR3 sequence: CASSEAGWGGGYTF. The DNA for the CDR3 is TGTGCCAGCAGTGAAGCAGGGTGGGGGGGTGGCTACACCTTC.

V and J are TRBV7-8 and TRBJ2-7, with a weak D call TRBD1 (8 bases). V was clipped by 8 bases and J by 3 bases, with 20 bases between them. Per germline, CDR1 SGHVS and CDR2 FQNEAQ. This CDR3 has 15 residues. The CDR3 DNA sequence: TGTGCCAGCCGACAGGGGAGGGGATATTTCTACGAGCAGTACTTC. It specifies CASRQGRGYFYEQYF.

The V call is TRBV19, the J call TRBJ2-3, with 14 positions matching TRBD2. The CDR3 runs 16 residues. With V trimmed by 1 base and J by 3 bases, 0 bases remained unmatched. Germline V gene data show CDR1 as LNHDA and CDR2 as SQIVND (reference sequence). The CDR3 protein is CASSIGTSGGTDTQYF. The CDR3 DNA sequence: TGTGCCAGTAGTATAGGGACTAGCGGGGGGACAGATACGCAGTATTTT.

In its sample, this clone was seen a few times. CDR3 in amino acids: CASNRGLNTEAFF. The CDR3 DNA sequence: TGTGCCAGCAACAGGGGGCTGAACACTGAAGCTTTCTTT. The chain links TRBV2 to TRBJ1-1, with 9 bases aligning to TRBD1. The V gene end was trimmed by 7 bases and the J gene end by 0 bases; junction bases not matched to a gene: 0. The length of the CDR3 is 13 residues. The germline CDR1 and CDR2 sequences are SNHLY and FYNNEI. Drawing the rest from reference TRBV2 and TRBJ1-1, the complete variable domain is EPEVTQTPSHQVTQMGQEVILRCVPISNHLYFYWYRQILGQKVEFLVSFYNNEISEKSEIFDDQFSVERPDGSNFTLKIRSTKLEDSAMYFCASNRGLNTEAFFGQGTRLTVV.

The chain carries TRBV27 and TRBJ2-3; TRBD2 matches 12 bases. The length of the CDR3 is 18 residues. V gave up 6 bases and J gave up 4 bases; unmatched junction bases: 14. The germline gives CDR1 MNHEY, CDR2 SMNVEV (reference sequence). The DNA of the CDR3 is TGTGCCAGCAGCGACCCCCCGGGGCTAGCGGGAGGGGCAGATACGCAGTATTTT. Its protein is CASSDPPGLAGGADTQYF.

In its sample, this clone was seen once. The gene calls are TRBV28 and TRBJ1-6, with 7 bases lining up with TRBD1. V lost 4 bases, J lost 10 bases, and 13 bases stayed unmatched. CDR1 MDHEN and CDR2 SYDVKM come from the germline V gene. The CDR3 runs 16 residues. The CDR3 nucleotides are TGTGCCAGCAGTTCGCCCCAACAGGGGAGAAGGTCACCCCTCCACTTT. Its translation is CASSSPQQGRRSPLHF.

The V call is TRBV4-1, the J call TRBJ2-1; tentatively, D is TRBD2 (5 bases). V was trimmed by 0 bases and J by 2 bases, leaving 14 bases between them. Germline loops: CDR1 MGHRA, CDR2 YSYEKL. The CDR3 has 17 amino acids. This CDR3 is CASSQERANGPYNEQFF. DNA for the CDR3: TGCGCCAGCAGCCAAGAGAGGGCAAACGGTCCCTACAATGAGCAGTTCTTC.